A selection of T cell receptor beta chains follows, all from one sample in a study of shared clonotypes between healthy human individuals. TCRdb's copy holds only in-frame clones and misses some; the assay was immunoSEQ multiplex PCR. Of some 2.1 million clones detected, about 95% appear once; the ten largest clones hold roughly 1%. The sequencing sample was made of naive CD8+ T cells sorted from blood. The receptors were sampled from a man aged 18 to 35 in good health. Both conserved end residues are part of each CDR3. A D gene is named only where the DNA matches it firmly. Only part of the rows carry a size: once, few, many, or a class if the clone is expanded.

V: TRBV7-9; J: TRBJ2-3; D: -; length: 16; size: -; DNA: TGTGCCAGCAGCTTCGACGGGAGTGGGGACACAGATACGCAGTATTTT; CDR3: CASSFDGSGDTDTQYF
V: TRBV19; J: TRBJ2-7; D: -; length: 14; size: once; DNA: TGTGCCAGTAGTATCGAGGTTTCCAACTACGAGCAGTACTTC; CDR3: CASSIEVSNYEQYF
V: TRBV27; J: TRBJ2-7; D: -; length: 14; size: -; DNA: TGTGCCAGCAGTGCCTCGACATACCTCTACGAGCAGTACTTC; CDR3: CASSASTYLYEQYF
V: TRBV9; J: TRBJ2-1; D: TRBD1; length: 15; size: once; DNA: TGTGCCAGCAGCGTTTCCACGACAGGGAACAATGAGCAGTTCTTC; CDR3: CASSVSTTGNNEQFF
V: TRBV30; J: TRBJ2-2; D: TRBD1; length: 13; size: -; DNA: TGTGCCTGGAGTCGGGACAGGGGCGGGGAGCTGTTTTTT; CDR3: CAWSRDRGGELFF
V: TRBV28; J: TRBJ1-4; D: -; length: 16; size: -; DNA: TGTGCCAGCAGTCGCAGGGCGCTTGCAACTAATGAAAAACTGTTTTTT; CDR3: CASSRRALATNEKLFF
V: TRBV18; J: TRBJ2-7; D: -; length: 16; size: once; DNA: TGTGCCAGCTCGCCGCTAACAGGGCCACGCTCCTACGAGCAGTACTTC; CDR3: CASSPLTGPRSYEQYF
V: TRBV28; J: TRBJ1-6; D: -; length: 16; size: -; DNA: TGTGCCAGCAGTTTATCGTCGGACTTCTATAATTCACCCCTCCACTTT; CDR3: CASSLSSDFYNSPLHF
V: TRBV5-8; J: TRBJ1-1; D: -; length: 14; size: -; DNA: TGTGCCAGCAGCGGGAGGGATTTGAACACTGAAGCTTTCTTT; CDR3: CASSGRDLNTEAFF
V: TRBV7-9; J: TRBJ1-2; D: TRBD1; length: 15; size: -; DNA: TGTGCCAGCAGCTCGAACCGGGACAGGGACTATGGCTACACCTTC; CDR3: CASSSNRDRDYGYTF